This paragraph covers one TCR beta chain sequence. What it binds is not known. This table comes from immunoSEQ multiplex PCR, and its TCRdb copy is limited to in-frame clones, with some not included. The sample holds about 11,000 clones, 85% seen once. The source of the sample is a study of monozygotic twins with cystic fibrosis. The germline V gene has CDR1 KGHSH and CDR2 LQKENI. CDR3 length equals 13 residues. Trimming left V 3 bases short and J 0 bases short, with 5 bases between. Study results and limitations: J usage was most co-twin-similar in 8 of 16 pairs, V in 13. No link emerged between shared CDR3 counts and age, concordance or severity.

Input material: blood. The source is a young man with cystic fibrosis. The chain has TRBV18 and TRBJ1-1; D remains ambiguous. The CDR3 spells CASSPQLNTEAFF. The CDR3 DNA reads TGTGCCAGCTCACCCCAGTTGAACACTGAAGCTTTCTTT.